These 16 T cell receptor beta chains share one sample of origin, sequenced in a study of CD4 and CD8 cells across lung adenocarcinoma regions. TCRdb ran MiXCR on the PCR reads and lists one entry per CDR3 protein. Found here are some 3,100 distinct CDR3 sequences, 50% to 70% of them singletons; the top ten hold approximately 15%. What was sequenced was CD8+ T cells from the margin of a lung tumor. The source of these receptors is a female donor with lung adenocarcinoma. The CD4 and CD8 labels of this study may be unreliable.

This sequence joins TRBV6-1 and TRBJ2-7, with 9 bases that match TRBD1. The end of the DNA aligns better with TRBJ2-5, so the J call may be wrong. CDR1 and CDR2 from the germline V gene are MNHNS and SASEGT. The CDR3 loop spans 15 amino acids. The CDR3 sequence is CASSRSGQGSETQYF. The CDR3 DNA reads TGTGCCAGCAGTCGTTCGGGACAGGGATCGGAGACCCAGTACTTC.

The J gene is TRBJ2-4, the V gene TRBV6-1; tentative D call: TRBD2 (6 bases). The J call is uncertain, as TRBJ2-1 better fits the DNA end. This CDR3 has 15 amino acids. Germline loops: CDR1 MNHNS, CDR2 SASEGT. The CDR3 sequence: CASSGGLSYSNEQFF. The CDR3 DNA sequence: TGTGCCAGCAGCGGAGGACTATCCTACAGCAATGAGCAGTTCTTC.

The CDR3 DNA is TGTGCCAGCAGTGAACAGGCCACAGATACGCAGTATTTT. It specifies CASSEQATDTQYF. This chain joins TRBV6-4 and TRBJ2-3; D is perhaps TRBD1 (5 bases). Germline CDR1 is MRHNA and CDR2 is SNTAGT. Trimming removed 3 bases from V and 2 bases from J, with 6 bases in between. This CDR3 has 13 residues.

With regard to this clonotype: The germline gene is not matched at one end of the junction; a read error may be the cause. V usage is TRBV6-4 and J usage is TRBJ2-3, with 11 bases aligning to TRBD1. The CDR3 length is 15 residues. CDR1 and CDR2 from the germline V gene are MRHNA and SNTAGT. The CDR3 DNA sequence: TGTGCCAGGAGGGACAGGGGGGGGGACACAGAGACCCAGTATTTC. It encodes CARRDRGGDTETQYF.

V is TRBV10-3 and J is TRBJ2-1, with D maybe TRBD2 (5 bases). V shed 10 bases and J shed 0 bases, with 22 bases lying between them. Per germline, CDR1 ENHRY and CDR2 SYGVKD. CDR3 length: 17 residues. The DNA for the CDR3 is TGTGCCACCAAAGACCTCATGCCGGGGAGCTCCTACAATGAGCAGTTCTTC. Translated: CATKDLMPGSSYNEQFF.

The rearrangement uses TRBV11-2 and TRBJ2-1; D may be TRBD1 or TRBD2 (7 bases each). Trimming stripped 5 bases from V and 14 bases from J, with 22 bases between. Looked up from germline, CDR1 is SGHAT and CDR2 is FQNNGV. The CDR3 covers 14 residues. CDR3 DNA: TGTGCCAGCAGCGGACTACAGACAGGGAGGGTAAAGTTCTTC. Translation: CASSGLQTGRVKFF.

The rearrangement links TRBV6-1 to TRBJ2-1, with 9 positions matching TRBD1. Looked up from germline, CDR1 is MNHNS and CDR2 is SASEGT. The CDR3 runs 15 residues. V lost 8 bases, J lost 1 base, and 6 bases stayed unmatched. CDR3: CASGLGTGSYNEQFF. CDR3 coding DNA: TGTGCCAGCGGCTTGGGGACAGGGTCCTACAATGAGCAGTTCTTC.

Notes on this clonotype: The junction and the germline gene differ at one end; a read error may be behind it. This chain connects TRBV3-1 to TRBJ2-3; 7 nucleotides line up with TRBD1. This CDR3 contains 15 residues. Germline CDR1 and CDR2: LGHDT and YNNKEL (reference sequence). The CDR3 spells CAGGHGQGDVETQYF. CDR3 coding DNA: TGTGCCGGGGGCCACGGGCAGGGGGACGTAGAGACCCAGTACTTT.

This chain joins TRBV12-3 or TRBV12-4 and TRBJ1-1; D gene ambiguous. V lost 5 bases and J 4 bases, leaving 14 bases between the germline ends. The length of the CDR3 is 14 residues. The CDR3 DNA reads TGTGCCAGCAGTCTGGACGGGAGGTTCACTGAAGCTTTCTTT. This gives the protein CASSLDGRFTEAFF.

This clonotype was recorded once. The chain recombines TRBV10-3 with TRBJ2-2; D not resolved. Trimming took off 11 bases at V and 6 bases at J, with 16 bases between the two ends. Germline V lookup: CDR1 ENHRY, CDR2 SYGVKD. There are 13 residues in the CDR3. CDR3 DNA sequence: TGTGCCCCAAGCTTCGCTAGTGCCGGGGAGCTGTTTTTT. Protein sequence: CAPSFASAGELFF.

As DNA, the CDR3 is TGTGCCAGCAGCCCGGAGTTTGGTGAGCAGTTCTTC. Translation gives CASSPEFGEQFF. The V and J genes are TRBV6-1 and TRBJ2-1; D gene ambiguous. The V end lost 6 bases, the J end lost 9 bases, and 12 bases lay between the germline ends. Per germline, CDR1 MNHNS and CDR2 SASEGT. The CDR3 has 12 residues.

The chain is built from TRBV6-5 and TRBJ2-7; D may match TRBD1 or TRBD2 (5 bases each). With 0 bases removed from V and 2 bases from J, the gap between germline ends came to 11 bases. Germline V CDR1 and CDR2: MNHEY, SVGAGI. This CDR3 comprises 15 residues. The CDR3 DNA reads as TGTGCCAGCAGTTACTCTAGCGCAGGGCCCTACGAGCAGTACTTC. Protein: CASSYSSAGPYEQYF.

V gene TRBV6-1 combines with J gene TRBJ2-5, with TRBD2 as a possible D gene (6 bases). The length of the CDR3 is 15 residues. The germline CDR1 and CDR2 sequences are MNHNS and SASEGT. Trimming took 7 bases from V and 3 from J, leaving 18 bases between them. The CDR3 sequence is CASKTRTGGKETQYF. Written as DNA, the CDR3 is TGTGCCAGCAAAACCCGGACCGGGGGAAAAGAGACCCAGTACTTC.

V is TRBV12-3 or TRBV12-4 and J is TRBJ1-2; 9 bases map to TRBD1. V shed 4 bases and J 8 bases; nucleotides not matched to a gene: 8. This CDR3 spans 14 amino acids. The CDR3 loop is CASSSGTGNGGYTF. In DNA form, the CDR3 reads TGTGCCAGCAGTTCGGGGACAGGGAATGGCGGCTACACCTTC.

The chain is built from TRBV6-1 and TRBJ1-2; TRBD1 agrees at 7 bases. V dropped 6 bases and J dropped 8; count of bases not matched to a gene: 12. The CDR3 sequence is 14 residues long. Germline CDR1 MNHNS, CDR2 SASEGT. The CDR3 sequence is CASRLVTGTGGYTF. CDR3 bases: TGTGCCAGCAGACTAGTGACAGGGACTGGGGGCTACACCTTC.

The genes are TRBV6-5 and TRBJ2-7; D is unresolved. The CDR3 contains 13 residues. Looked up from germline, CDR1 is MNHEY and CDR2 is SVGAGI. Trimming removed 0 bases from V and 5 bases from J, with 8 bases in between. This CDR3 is CASSYSNSNEQYF. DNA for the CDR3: TGTGCCAGCAGTTACTCCAATTCGAACGAGCAGTACTTC.